This TCR beta chain was identified in a study of CD8 T cells in Susac syndrome. General study points: Regarding the TCR sequencing and HLA analysis, the study admitted that a relatively small number of individuals were involved.

RNA totalling 0.5 to 1 ug underwent reverse transcription with random hexamers. Coverage of TCR beta CDR3 amplification by immunoSEQ multiplex PCR extended to 54 Vbeta and 13 Jbeta. Using its own MiXCR run on the immunoSEQ multiplex PCR reads, TCRdb lists one record per CDR3 protein. Of some 150,000 distinct CDR3 sequences listed, about 95% are singletons. The germline V gene encodes CDR1 LGHDT and CDR2 YNNKEL (reference sequence). The CDR3 has 16 residues. V lost 0 bases and J 6 bases, leaving 15 bases between the germline ends. The authors sequenced TCR beta from blood CD8+ and CD4+ T cells. Both CD4+ and CD8+ T cells were negatively isolated, and TEMRA cells underwent FACS enrichment. On this clonotype: The target antigen is unknown.

This chain uses TRBV3-1 with TRBJ1-5; D remains ambiguous. This sequence originates from a human donor with multiple sclerosis. The specimen sequenced was CD8+ T cells from PBMCs. The CDR3 DNA reads TGTGCCAGCAGCCAAGAAGCTCCGATGGGTGGTCAGCCCCAGCATTTT. Its translation: CASSQEAPMGGQPQHF.